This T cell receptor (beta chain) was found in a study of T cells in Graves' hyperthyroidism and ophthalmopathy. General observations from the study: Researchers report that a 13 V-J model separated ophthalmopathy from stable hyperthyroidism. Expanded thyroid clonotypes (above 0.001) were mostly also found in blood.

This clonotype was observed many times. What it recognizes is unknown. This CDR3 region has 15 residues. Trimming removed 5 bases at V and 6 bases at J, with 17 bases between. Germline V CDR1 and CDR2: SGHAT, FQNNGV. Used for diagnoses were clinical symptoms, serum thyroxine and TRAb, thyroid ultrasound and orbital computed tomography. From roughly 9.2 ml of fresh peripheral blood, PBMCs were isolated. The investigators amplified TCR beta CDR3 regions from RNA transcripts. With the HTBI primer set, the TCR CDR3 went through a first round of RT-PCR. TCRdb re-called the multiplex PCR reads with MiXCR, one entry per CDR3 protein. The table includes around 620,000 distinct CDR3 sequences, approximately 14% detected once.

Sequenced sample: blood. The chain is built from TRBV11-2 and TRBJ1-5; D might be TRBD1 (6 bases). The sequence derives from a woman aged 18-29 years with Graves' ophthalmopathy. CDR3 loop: CASSPFGGLGQPQHF. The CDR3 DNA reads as TGTGCCAGCAGCCCGTTTGGGGGGCTGGGTCAGCCCCAGCATTTT.